This TCR beta chain was retrieved from a study of cytomegalovirus exposure and HLA in healthy donors. 13 Jbeta primers and 60 Vbeta primers were used for the PCR. Clones were sequenced by immunoSEQ multiplex PCR, and TCRdb holds only the in-frame ones, with some missing. This sample has 70,000 to 95,000 clones, with about two thirds found just once. Trimming pared 5 bases from V and 2 bases from J, leaving 16 bases between. From germline, CDR1 is MNHEY and CDR2 SVGAGI. The CDR3 totals 15 residues. Sequenced input: PBMCs. The source is a woman in her twenties or thirties in good health and CMV-seropositive. V usage is TRBV6-5 and J usage is TRBJ2-7; weak D call: TRBD2 (6 bases). The CDR3, as DNA: TGTGCCAGCAGTCCATTAGCCCGGGAGACCTACGAGCAGTACTTC. Amino acid sequence: CASSPLARETYEQYF.